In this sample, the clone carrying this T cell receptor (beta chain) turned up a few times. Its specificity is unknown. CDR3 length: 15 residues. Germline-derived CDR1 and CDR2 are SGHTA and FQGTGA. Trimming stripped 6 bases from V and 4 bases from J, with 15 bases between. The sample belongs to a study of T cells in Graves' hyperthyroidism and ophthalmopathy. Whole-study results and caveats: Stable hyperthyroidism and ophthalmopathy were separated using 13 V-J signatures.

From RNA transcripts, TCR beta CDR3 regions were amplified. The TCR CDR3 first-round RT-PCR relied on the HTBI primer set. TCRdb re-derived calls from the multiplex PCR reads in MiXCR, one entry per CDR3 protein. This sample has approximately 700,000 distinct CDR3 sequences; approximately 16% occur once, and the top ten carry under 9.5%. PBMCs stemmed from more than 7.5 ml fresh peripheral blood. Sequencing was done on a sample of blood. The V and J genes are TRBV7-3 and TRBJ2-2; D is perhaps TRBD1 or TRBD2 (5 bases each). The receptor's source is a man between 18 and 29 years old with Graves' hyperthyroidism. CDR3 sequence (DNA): TGTGCCAGCAGTTCCGGGACCACCGCCACCGGGGAGCTGTTTTTT. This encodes CASSSGTTATGELFF.